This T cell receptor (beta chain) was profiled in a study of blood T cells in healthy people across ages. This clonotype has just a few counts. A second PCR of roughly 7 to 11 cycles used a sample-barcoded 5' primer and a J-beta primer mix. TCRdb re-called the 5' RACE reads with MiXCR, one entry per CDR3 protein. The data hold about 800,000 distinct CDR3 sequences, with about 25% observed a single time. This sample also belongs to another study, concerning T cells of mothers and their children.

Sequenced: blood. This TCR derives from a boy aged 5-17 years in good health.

Here the CDR3 DNA reads TGTGCCATCAGGGGACTAGCGGGGGACAATGAGCAGTTCTTC. This gives the protein CAIRGLAGDNEQFF. V gene TRBV10-3 combines with J gene TRBJ2-5; 14 bases agree with TRBD2. The J call is in doubt because the DNA end fits TRBJ2-1 better. Germline V gene lookup returns CDR1 ENHRY and CDR2 SYGVKD. This CDR3 has 14 residues.